What follows is one T cell receptor (beta chain) and its context. Its antigen remains unidentified. Per germline, CDR1 SGHTA and CDR2 FQGNSA. V lost 1 base and J 5 bases, leaving 11 bases between the germline ends. The CDR3 consists of 14 residues. These data come from a study of cytomegalovirus exposure and HLA in healthy donors. Study-wide results and caveats: Most CMV-associated TCR beta chains were later found to appear HLA-restricted. The authors assumed roughly uniform sequencing depth across donors for presence/absence analyses. TCR beta chains numbering approximately 150 were designated cytomegalovirus-associated.

It was with 60 Vbeta and 13 Jbeta primers that the PCR ran. Assay: immunoSEQ multiplex PCR; the TCRdb copy retains only in-frame clones and omits some. Here the sample spans 140,000 or so clones, under 70% being singletons. The origin of this receptor is a woman in her sixties in good health and CMV-seronegative. The rearrangement uses TRBV7-2 and TRBJ2-5, with a weak D call TRBD1 (6 bases). The sequencing sample was made of PBMCs. The DNA of the CDR3 is TGTGCCAGCAGCTTAGACAGGGCTACGGAGACCCAGTACTTC. It yields the protein CASSLDRATETQYF.